These 2 T cell receptor beta chains originate from one sample sequenced in a study of cytomegalovirus exposure and HLA in healthy donors. PCR amplification relied on 60 Vbeta primers (plus 13 Jbeta primers). Measured with immunoSEQ multiplex PCR; TCRdb has only the in-frame clones, and not every one. The sample lists under 200,000 clones, around 85% occurring once. The specimen sequenced was PBMCs. Source of these receptors: a male donor in good health and CMV-seronegative.

The DNA of the CDR3 is TGCAGCGTTGATGCGTATCGAGGAGAGACCCAGTACTTC. This encodes CSVDAYRGETQYF. The genes are TRBV29-1 and TRBJ2-5; D ambiguous. V shed 3 bases and J shed 4 bases, with 12 bases lying between them. The CDR3 sequence is 13 residues long. Germline CDR1 SQVTM, CDR2 ANQGSEA.

The chain carries TRBV27 and TRBJ1-1; D might be TRBD1 (6 bases). Germline lookup yields CDR1 MNHEY and CDR2 SMNVEV (reference sequence). This CDR3 comprises 15 residues. V was shortened by 3 bases and J by 3 bases, with 14 bases between the two germline ends. The CDR3 region is CASSFRGAADTEAFF. Here the CDR3 DNA reads TGTGCCAGCAGTTTCCGGGGGGCCGCGGACACTGAAGCTTTCTTT.